The clone carrying this T cell receptor (beta chain) came up a few times. Its specificity is not known. Unique molecular identifiers were attached to individual cDNA molecules. TCRdb reprocessed the 5' RACE reads with MiXCR, giving one entry per CDR3 protein. This table holds some 80,000 distinct CDR3 sequences, around 10% found once. This entry is derived from a study of early T cells in non-severe SARS-CoV-2 infection. Study-level information: Chains from this unsorted whole-blood bulk RNA could not be paired. Findings and caveats of the study: The matching step, a VDJdb search, favored anti-spike CD8 responses and missed private and CD4 specificities.

CDR3 length: 13 amino acids. Trimming shortened V by 1 base and J by 1 base, and 5 bases separated the two germline ends. Per germline, CDR1 SGHRS and CDR2 YFSETQ. This material consisted of whole blood, taken at baseline. The chain is built from TRBV5-1 and TRBJ1-1; no reliable D call. This clonotype was sampled from an adult who was a healthcare worker with PCR-confirmed SARS-CoV-2 infection or an uninfected control (not recorded which). The donor label of this sample is uncertain. The DNA of the CDR3 is TGCGCCAGCAGCTTGACCCCGAACACTGAAGCTTTCTTT. Translating it yields CASSLTPNTEAFF.